What follows are 25 T cell receptor beta chains derived from one specimen sequenced in a study of blood T cells in healthy people across ages. The authors ran a second PCR of roughly 6 to 11 cycles using a sample-barcoded 5' primer and a J-beta primer mix. TCRdb ran MiXCR on the 5' RACE reads and lists one entry per CDR3 protein. The sample has about 1.6 million distinct CDR3 sequences, about 35% seen once. Source material: blood. These receptors all stem from a woman aged 25 to 39 in good health.

This clonotype has only a few counts. The chain uses TRBV27 and TRBJ2-1; 9 nucleotides align to TRBD2. The CDR3 is 13 residues long. Germline CDR1 reads MNHEY; CDR2 reads SMNVEV (reference sequence). As DNA, the CDR3 is TGTTCCACCGGACTAGCGTCAGACAATGAGCAGTTCTTC. It translates to CSTGLASDNEQFF.

This chain joins TRBV5-1 and TRBJ1-2; D unresolved. Germline V CDR1 and CDR2: SGHRS, YFSETQ. The CDR3 is made up of 13 amino acids. V was trimmed by 4 bases and J by 2 bases, leaving 9 bases between them. The CDR3 bases are TGCGCCAGCAGCCCGACACCGAACTATGGCTACACCTTC. This gives the protein CASSPTPNYGYTF.

This clonotype was recorded a few times. V and J are TRBV4-1 and TRBJ2-7; a weak D match, TRBD2 (5 bases). The germline V gene encodes CDR1 MGHRA and CDR2 YSYEKL. The CDR3 length is 20 residues. V gave up 1 base and J gave up 0 bases, with 25 bases separating them. Written as DNA, the CDR3 is TGCGCCAGCAGCCAAGCTCGATACGGGATTAGACCGAGCAGCTCCTACGAGCAGTACTTC. This encodes CASSQARYGIRPSSSYEQYF.

J is TRBJ1-1 and V is TRBV30; 9 nucleotides match TRBD1. V was pared by 4 bases and J by 1 base, with 7 bases of the junction left unmatched. Germline CDR1 and CDR2: GTSNPN and SVGIG (reference sequence). This CDR3 is 15 amino acids long. CDR3 sequence: CAWNTGGAGNTEAFF. As DNA, the CDR3 is TGTGCCTGGAATACAGGGGGCGCCGGGAACACTGAAGCTTTCTTT.

The chain is built from TRBV27 and TRBJ2-2, with D hard to call. Germline CDR1 MNHEY, CDR2 SMNVEV (reference sequence). Between the trimmed V and J ends, which lost 2 bases and 0 bases, there was a span of 10 bases. The CDR3 spans 16 residues. CDR3 in amino acids: CASSLAFGTNTGELFF. The CDR3 DNA follows: TGTGCCAGCAGTTTAGCGTTTGGAACGAACACCGGGGAGCTGTTTTTT.

Only a few counts were recorded for this clonotype. The J gene is TRBJ1-2, the V gene TRBV2, with TRBD1 matching 7 bases. With V trimmed by 3 bases and J by 9 bases, 7 bases remained unmatched. Germline CDR1 is SNHLY and CDR2 is FYNNEI. The CDR3 consists of 13 residues. CDR3 DNA sequence: TGTGCCAGCAGTGACCCCGGGACAGTCCGCTACACCTTC. This translates into CASSDPGTVRYTF. Full variable domain (remainder filled in from reference TRBV2 and TRBJ1-2): EPEVTQTPSHQVTQMGQEVILRCVPISNHLYFYWYRQILGQKVEFLVSFYNNEISEKSEIFDDQFSVERPDGSNFTLKIRSTKLEDSAMYFCASSDPGTVRYTFGSGTRLTVV.

This clonotype appeared a few times. The chain joins TRBV20-1 to TRBJ2-2, with a tentative D call TRBD1 (6 bases). This CDR3 is built from 15 residues. V shed 4 bases and J shed 0 bases, with 12 bases lying between them. Per germline, CDR1 DFQATT and CDR2 SNEGSKA (reference sequence). Here the CDR3 DNA reads TGCAGTGCTACAGGACAGAACACGAACACCGGGGAGCTGTTTTTT. Amino acid sequence: CSATGQNTNTGELFF.

The CDR3 reads CASSMMDGGEQFF. The DNA for the CDR3 is TGTGCCAGTAGTATGATGGATGGGGGTGAGCAGTTCTTC. The rearrangement links TRBV19 to TRBJ2-1, with D perhaps TRBD1 or TRBD2 (5 bases each). Trimming stripped 3 bases from V and 9 bases from J, with 12 bases between. CDR3 length: 13 residues. Per germline, CDR1 LNHDA and CDR2 SQIVND (reference sequence).

This clonotype was observed many times. The genes are TRBV10-3 and TRBJ2-6; 10 bases agree with TRBD1. The CDR3 extends over 18 amino acids. Per the germline V gene, CDR1 is ENHRY and CDR2 is SYGVKD. The ends lost 4 bases at V and 0 bases at J; junction bases unmatched: 6. In DNA form, the CDR3 reads TGTGCCATCAGTGGATTAGGGACAGGGGTCTCTGGGGCCAACGTCCTGACTTTC. Its translation: CAISGLGTGVSGANVLTF.

Only a few counts were recorded for this clonotype. The chain couples TRBV4-1 to TRBJ2-7, with TRBD2 identical over 7 bases. CDR1 and CDR2 from the germline V gene are MGHRA and YSYEKL. The CDR3 loop spans 15 amino acids. Unmatched junction bases numbered 8, after V lost 6 bases and J lost 0 bases. The CDR3 bases are TGCGCCAGCAGGCCCCTCGGGGGGAGCTCCTACGAGCAGTACTTC. This translates into CASRPLGGSSYEQYF.

The chain is built from TRBV7-2 and TRBJ1-1, with a weak D call TRBD1 (5 bases). Trimming cost V 1 base and J 0 bases, with 12 bases left between them. The CDR3 runs to 16 residues. Germline loops: CDR1 SGHTA, CDR2 FQGNSA. CDR3 coding DNA: TGTGCCAGCAGCTTAGTAGGGGTCGGGATGAACACTGAAGCTTTCTTT. This encodes CASSLVGVGMNTEAFF.

Only a few counts were recorded for this clonotype. The chain employs TRBV10-2 and TRBJ2-5; D might be TRBD1 (5 bases). Germline CDR1 is WSHSY and CDR2 is SAAADI. V was trimmed by 7 bases and J by 2 bases, leaving 14 bases between them. CDR3 length: 14 amino acids. CDR3 coding DNA: TGCGCCAGCACCCCCAGGGCGGCACAAGAGACCCAGTACTTC. It is translated as CASTPRAAQETQYF.

This clonotype came up a few times. The rearrangement joins TRBV5-1 to TRBJ1-2, with D possibly being TRBD1 (5 bases). Trimming took 0 bases from V and 4 from J, leaving 13 bases between them. Per the germline V gene, CDR1 is SGHRS and CDR2 is YFSETQ. This CDR3 comprises 15 residues. The DNA for the CDR3 is TGCGCCAGCAGCTTGGATTTACGGGGCCCCTATGGCTACACCTTC. It encodes CASSLDLRGPYGYTF.

The CDR3 DNA reads as TGTGCCAGCAGCCAAGTATCCAGGGGGTACGAGCAGTACTTC. Its protein product is CASSQVSRGYEQYF. V gene TRBV3-1 combines with J gene TRBJ2-7; 7 bases fit TRBD1. The germline CDR1 and CDR2 sequences are LGHDT and YNNKEL (reference sequence). The V gene end was trimmed by 1 base and the J gene end by 4 bases; junction bases not matched to a gene: 4. The CDR3 loop spans 14 amino acids.

The CDR3 reads CASSQGQGGEQFF. The DNA for the CDR3 is TGCGCCAGCAGCCAGGGACAGGGGGGCGAGCAGTTCTTC. The J gene is TRBJ2-1, the V gene TRBV4-1; TRBD1 matches 11 bases. Germline CDR1 MGHRA, CDR2 YSYEKL. The CDR3 contains 13 residues. Trimming removed 3 bases from V and 10 bases from J; junction bases left unmatched: 2.

The rearrangement links TRBV5-1 to TRBJ2-2; 8 bases align to TRBD1. Germline V lookup: CDR1 SGHRS, CDR2 YFSETQ. The trim removed 7 bases at V and 6 bases at J, leaving 8 bases unmatched. This CDR3 has 14 amino acids. CDR3 DNA sequence: TGCGCCAGCGCCGGACAGGGTGATCCCGGGGAGCTGTTTTTT. Its translation is CASAGQGDPGELFF.

This clonotype was found many times. The J gene is TRBJ2-3, the V gene TRBV7-7, with 11 bases aligning to TRBD2. After removal of 5 bases from V and 2 bases from J, the junction contained 3 bases not matched to a gene. The CDR3 spans 15 residues. Germline CDR1 is SSHAT and CDR2 is FNYEAQ (reference sequence). CDR3 bases: TGTGCCAGCAGCCAGGGACTAGCGGCCACAGATACGCAGTATTTT. The encoded protein is CASSQGLAATDTQYF.

V gene TRBV6-1 combines with J gene TRBJ1-2; D is unclear. The ends were cut back, 4 bases at V and 0 bases at J, with 9 bases in the middle. The CDR3 is made up of 14 amino acids. Germline CDR1 MNHNS, CDR2 SASEGT. CDR3: CASSVMSANYGYTF. CDR3 in DNA: TGTGCCAGCAGTGTCATGAGCGCTAACTATGGCTACACCTTC.

Regarding this clonotype: This could be a read error, since a much larger clone is one nucleotide away. V usage is TRBV5-1 and J usage is TRBJ1-1; D is possibly TRBD1 (6 bases). Germline lookup yields CDR1 SGHRS and CDR2 YFSETQ. The CDR3 is 14 residues long. The CDR3 nucleotides read TGCGCCGGCAGCTTGAGGGGGGGAGACACTGAAGCTTTCTTT. Translation: CAGSLRGGDTEAFF.

This chain links TRBV28 with TRBJ2-7, with 13 bases fitting TRBD2. V shed 6 bases and J 0 bases; nucleotides not matched to a gene: 2. This CDR3 comprises 15 residues. CDR1 and CDR2 from the germline V gene are MDHEN and SYDVKM. The CDR3 DNA is TGTGCCAGCAGACTAGCGGGGGGGCCCTCCTACGAGCAGTACTTC. The encoded protein is CASRLAGGPSYEQYF.

This chain connects TRBV4-2 to TRBJ2-5; TRBD1 might be the D (6 bases). Germline V lookup: CDR1 LGHNA, CDR2 YNFKEQ. V was trimmed by 0 bases and J by 5 bases, leaving 19 bases between them. The CDR3 consists of 17 residues. In DNA form, the CDR3 reads TGTGCCAGCAGCCAAGATCGGGGTCCGGGGCAGGGGGAGACCCAGTACTTC. It is translated as CASSQDRGPGQGETQYF.

The table lists this clonotype with a count of one. An end of the junction differs from the germline gene, which may be a read error. The chain combines TRBV12-3 or TRBV12-4 with TRBJ2-1; TRBD1 aligns across 7 bases. The CDR3 covers 16 residues. The CDR3 nucleotides read TGTGCCAGCAGTTTGGGACAGCTGAGCTCCTACGATGAGCAGTTCTTC. Translating gives CASSLGQLSSYDEQFF.

The chain links TRBV6-6 to TRBJ1-3; 7 bases are a match to TRBD1. Germline CDR1 MNHNY, CDR2 SVGAGI (reference sequence). The CDR3 length is 16 residues. J was trimmed by 3 bases and V by 5 bases; bases with no gene match: 10. In nucleotides, the CDR3 is TGTGCCAGCAGTACGCCCACGGACAGGCTTGGAAACACCATATATTTT. Translation gives CASSTPTDRLGNTIYF.

This sequence joins TRBV15 and TRBJ1-2; TRBD1 matches at 8 bases. This CDR3 region has 23 residues. V shed 0 bases and J 6 bases; nucleotides not matched to a gene: 30. From germline, CDR1 is LNHNV and CDR2 YYDKDF (reference sequence). In DNA form, the CDR3 reads TGTGCCACCAGCAGAGATCCTAATTTAGATCGTATCCCTAGGACAGGGAAAGACCATGGCTACACCTTC. Translating it yields CATSRDPNLDRIPRTGKDHGYTF.

The genes are TRBV18 and TRBJ2-7; D might be TRBD2 (6 bases). Judging by the DNA end, TRBJ2-5 fits better; the J call may be wrong. This CDR3 spans 14 amino acids. The germline V gene has CDR1 KGHSH and CDR2 LQKENI. In nucleotides, the CDR3 is TGTGCCAGCTCTACCACTAGCAGGGACGAGACCCAGTACTTC. Amino acids: CASSTTSRDETQYF.